One and the same sample provided the 23 T cell receptor beta chains below, sequenced in a study of blood T cell repertoires in COVID-19. Profiled with immunoSEQ multiplex PCR; TCRdb holds only in-frame clones, not every one. The repertoire consists of about 210,000 clones, with about four fifths occurring once and the leading ten covering approximately 8.1%. Specimen: peripheral blood. These receptors were obtained from a woman aged 45 to 65 with active or convalescent COVID-19.

The chain carries TRBV19 and TRBJ2-5; a possible D gene is TRBD1 (6 bases). V shed 2 bases and J shed 2 bases, with 12 bases lying between them. Per germline, CDR1 LNHDA and CDR2 SQIVND (reference sequence). The CDR3 sequence is 15 residues long. CDR3 DNA: TGTGCCAGTAGTATAACGGCCGGACAGCAAGAGACCCAGTACTTC. Translation: CASSITAGQQETQYF.

J is TRBJ2-1 and V is TRBV6-5, with D unclear. The germline CDR1 and CDR2 sequences are MNHEY and SVGAGI. Deletions cut 5 bases from V and 4 bases from J, with 9 bases between. The CDR3 is made up of 13 amino acids. The CDR3 sequence is CASSRTEYNEQFF. Here the CDR3 DNA reads TGTGCCAGCAGTCGAACAGAGTACAATGAGCAGTTCTTC.

The rearrangement joins TRBV3-1 (or the pseudogene TRBV3-2) to TRBJ1-3, with D uncertain. Germline lookup yields CDR1 LGHDT and CDR2 YNNKEL (reference sequence). The V gene lost 3 bases and the J gene lost 0 bases, with 9 bases spanning the gap. The CDR3 covers 15 residues. In DNA form, the CDR3 reads TGTGCCAGCAGCCACCTACAGCTCTCTGGAAACACCATATATTTT. This sequence encodes CASSHLQLSGNTIYF.

J is TRBJ1-3 and V is TRBV7-6; 10 bases match TRBD1. The CDR3 contains 17 residues. The germline CDR1 and CDR2 sequences are SGHVS and FNYEAQ. Trimming took 6 bases from V and 1 from J; bases not matched to a gene: 9. This chain's CDR3 is CASSSSRQGASGNTIYF. The DNA of the CDR3 is TGTGCCAGCAGTTCCTCAAGACAGGGGGCTTCTGGAAACACCATATATTTT.

The chain has TRBV9 and TRBJ1-3, with 7 nucleotides matching TRBD1. V shed 3 bases, J shed 0 bases, and the junction held 3 bases outside the gene matches. CDR3 length: 15 residues. Germline-derived CDR1 and CDR2 are SGDLS and YYNGEE. This chain's CDR3 is CASSGDSFSGNTIYF. In nucleotides, the CDR3 is TGTGCCAGCAGCGGGGACAGCTTCTCTGGAAACACCATATATTTT. Full variable domain (rest looked up from reference TRBV9 and TRBJ1-3): DSGVTQTPKHLITATGQRVTLRCSPRSGDLSVYWYQQSLDQGLQFLIQYYNGEERAKGNILERFSAQQFPDLHSELNLSSLELGDSALYFCASSGDSFSGNTIYFGEGSWLTVV.

CDR3 sequence reads: CASSFRLAGGPAGELFF. CDR3 nucleotide sequence: TGCGCCAGCAGCTTTCGACTAGCGGGAGGGCCTGCCGGGGAGCTGTTTTTT. The chain has TRBV4-1 and TRBJ2-2; 14 nucleotides align to TRBD2. CDR3 size: 17 residues. V gave up 5 bases and J gave up 6 bases; unmatched junction bases: 8. Germline CDR1 MGHRA, CDR2 YSYEKL.

The chain is built from TRBV6-4 and TRBJ2-5, with TRBD1 as a possible D gene (6 bases). There are 13 residues in the CDR3. Germline CDR1 and CDR2: MRHNA and SNTAGT. The germline V and J ends were trimmed by 3 bases and 6 bases, with 11 bases remaining between them. The CDR3, as DNA: TGTGCCAGCAGTGAGGGCAGGGGACAGACCCAGTACTTC. This sequence encodes CASSEGRGQTQYF.

The chain uses TRBV28 and TRBJ1-2, with a tentative D call TRBD1 (6 bases). The CDR3 has 13 amino acids. Trimming left V 5 bases short and J 2 bases short, with 9 bases between. Germline V gene lookup returns CDR1 MDHEN and CDR2 SYDVKM. CDR3 nucleotides: TGTGCCAGCAGTGGAACAGGGAACTATGGCTACACCTTC. Translating gives CASSGTGNYGYTF.

The V call is TRBV6-4, the J call TRBJ2-1; maybe TRBD1 (6 bases). From germline, CDR1 is MRHNA and CDR2 SNTAGT. There are 16 residues in the CDR3. Trimming left V 2 bases short and J 6 bases short, with 17 bases between. The CDR3 region has the DNA TGTGCCAGCAGTGACGGAAAGCGCCAGGGGAGCAATGAGCAGTTCTTC. This translates into CASSDGKRQGSNEQFF.

J is TRBJ1-2 and V is TRBV15; a possible D gene is TRBD1 (6 bases). The V end was cut by 4 bases, the J end by 8 bases, with 14 bases between. This CDR3 is 13 amino acids long. CDR1 and CDR2 from the germline V gene are LNHNV and YYDKDF (reference sequence). The CDR3 spells CATSMGGAQGYTF. The CDR3 nucleotides are TGTGCCACCAGCATGGGGGGGGCGCAGGGCTACACCTTC. Combining the CDR3 with reference TRBV15 and TRBJ1-2 gives the whole variable domain DAMVIQNPRYQVTQFGKPVTLSCSQTLNHNVMYWYQQKSSQAPKLLFHYYDKDFNNEADTPDNFQSRRPNTSFCFLDIRSPGLGDTAMYLCATSMGGAQGYTFGSGTRLTVV.

The chain combines TRBV28 with TRBJ2-7; TRBD1 matches at 10 bases. The trim removed 5 bases at V and 5 bases at J, leaving 9 bases unmatched. CDR3 length: 15 amino acids. Germline CDR1 MDHEN, CDR2 SYDVKM. In DNA, the CDR3 is TGTGCCAGCAGTGGCCGGGACAGGGGTATCAACGAGCAGTACTTC. It codes for CASSGRDRGINEQYF.

The V and J genes are TRBV25-1 and TRBJ1-1, with TRBD1 matching over 7 bases. Germline V gene sequence: CDR1 MGHDK, CDR2 SYGVNS. The junction had 4 bases not matched to a gene; V was cut back by 5 bases and J by 1 base. The CDR3 has 14 amino acids. The CDR3: CASSIQGTNTEAFF. CDR3 DNA sequence: TGTGCCAGCAGTATACAGGGGACGAACACTGAAGCTTTCTTT.

On this clone itself: Within the sample, other DNA sequences also encode this same CDR3. The V call is TRBV11-1, the J call TRBJ2-5, with TRBD1 as a possible D gene (5 bases). The germline V gene encodes CDR1 SGHAT and CDR2 FQDESV (reference sequence). The CDR3 runs 13 residues. Trimming stripped 3 bases from V and 2 bases from J, with 7 bases between. The CDR3 DNA reads TGTGCCAGCAGCTTGGGGCAGCAAGAGACCCAGTACTTC. Encoded protein: CASSLGQQETQYF.

This clone was observed once. The CDR3 nucleotides read TGCAGCGTTGAAGCCCCTTCTAGCGGGAGTTTTATCACAGATACGCAGTATTTT. Translating gives CSVEAPSSGSFITDTQYF. The chain recombines TRBV29-1 with TRBJ2-3, with TRBD2 matching 10 bases. With 1 base clipped from V and 2 bases from J, the junction kept 12 bases outside the gene matches. Germline V lookup: CDR1 SQVTM, CDR2 ANQGSEA. This CDR3 is built from 18 residues.

The chain combines TRBV5-4 with TRBJ1-2; possible D gene TRBD1, 6 bases. The length of the CDR3 is 12 residues. Germline V gene sequence: CDR1 SGHNT, CDR2 YYREEE (reference sequence). V shed 5 bases and J shed 9 bases, with 14 bases lying between them. The CDR3 nucleotides read TGTGCCAGCAGGTATTCAGGGGCTAGCTACACCTTC. Translation: CASRYSGASYTF. Filled out from reference TRBV5-4 and TRBJ1-2, the complete variable domain reads ETGVTQSPTHLIKTRGQQVTLRCSSQSGHNTVSWYQQALGQGPQFIFQYYREEENGRGNFPPRFSGLQFPNYSSELNVNALELDDSALYLCASRYSGASYTFGSGTRLTVV.

This clone was observed once. The CDR3 coding sequence is TGTGCCAGCAGCGTAGGACAGGGTCTTTACAATGAGCAGTTCTTC. Translation: CASSVGQGLYNEQFF. The chain has TRBV9 and TRBJ2-1; 7 bases fit TRBD1. Trimming cost V 0 bases and J 4 bases; bases outside gene matches: 4. Germline V gene sequence: CDR1 SGDLS, CDR2 YYNGEE. The CDR3 spans 15 residues. Based on the CDR3 plus reference TRBV9 and TRBJ2-1, the full variable domain is DSGVTQTPKHLITATGQRVTLRCSPRSGDLSVYWYQQSLDQGLQFLIQYYNGEERAKGNILERFSAQQFPDLHSELNLSSLELGDSALYFCASSVGQGLYNEQFFGPGTRLTVL.

CDR3 sequence (DNA): TGTGCCAGCAGCTTGACTAGCGGGGTGCCCCAAGAGACCCAGTACTTC. Translation: CASSLTSGVPQETQYF. The V call is TRBV11-2, the J call TRBJ2-5; 11 nucleotides line up with TRBD2. Germline V gene sequence: CDR1 SGHAT, CDR2 FQNNGV. V lost 3 bases, J lost 1 base, and 4 bases stayed unmatched. The CDR3 runs to 16 residues.

The CDR3 loop is CASSSLQDRELAGGLLGTDTQYF. In DNA, the CDR3 is TGTGCCAGCAGTTCGCTGCAGGACAGGGAACTAGCGGGAGGGCTGCTTGGCACAGATACGCAGTATTTT. V usage is TRBV27 and J usage is TRBJ2-3; 13 nucleotides line up with TRBD2. The trim removed 4 bases at V and 1 base at J, leaving 23 bases unmatched. The CDR3 covers 23 residues. Germline CDR1 and CDR2: MNHEY and SMNVEV (reference sequence).

This clone was seen a single time. The chain employs TRBV5-1 and TRBJ2-2; 10 positions match TRBD1. Germline CDR1 is SGHRS and CDR2 is YFSETQ. V was pared by 8 bases and J by 0 bases, with 4 bases of the junction left unmatched. CDR3 length equals 15 residues. CDR3 region: CASTTGGPNTGELFF. DNA for the CDR3: TGCGCCAGTACGACAGGGGGCCCGAACACCGGGGAGCTGTTTTTT.

This rearrangement joins TRBV7-2 to TRBJ2-7, with 7 bases identical to TRBD1. J gave up 4 bases and V 5 bases, and 5 bases lay outside the gene matches. Germline CDR1 reads SGHTA; CDR2 reads FQGNSA. The CDR3 totals 13 residues. CDR3 amino acids: CASSMTGWYEQYF. The DNA for the CDR3 is TGTGCCAGCAGCATGACAGGGTGGTACGAGCAGTACTTC.

V gene TRBV3-1 (or the pseudogene TRBV3-2) combines with J gene TRBJ1-6; D uncertain. CDR3 size: 16 residues. Germline V gene lookup returns CDR1 LGHDT and CDR2 YNNKEL (reference sequence). V was clipped by 1 base and J by 4 bases, with 11 bases between them. The CDR3 sequence is CASSQGLRTYNSPLHF. The CDR3 DNA reads as TGTGCCAGCAGCCAAGGGCTTCGGACTTATAATTCACCCCTCCACTTT.

This clone has more than one count but fewer than ten. This rearrangement joins TRBV7-2 to TRBJ2-1; 9 positions match TRBD2. Germline V gene data show CDR1 as SGHTA and CDR2 as FQGNSA. V gave up 5 bases and J gave up 1 base; unmatched junction bases: 15. This CDR3 has 19 residues. CDR3 nucleotides: TGTGCCAGCAGCGGACGAAGATCAATAACTAGCGGGTCCTACAATGAGCAGTTCTTC. Amino acid sequence: CASSGRRSITSGSYNEQFF.

This clone was counted a few times. The chain uses TRBV3-1 (or the pseudogene TRBV3-2) and TRBJ1-3; no clear D. The CDR3 is 15 residues long. With 1 base removed from V and 1 base from J, the gap between germline ends came to 8 bases. CDR1 is LGHDT and CDR2 is YNNKEL in the germline V gene (reference sequence). CDR3 DNA sequence: TGTGCCAGCAGCCAAGGCGGGCGTTCTGGAAACACCATATATTTT. Translation: CASSQGGRSGNTIYF.